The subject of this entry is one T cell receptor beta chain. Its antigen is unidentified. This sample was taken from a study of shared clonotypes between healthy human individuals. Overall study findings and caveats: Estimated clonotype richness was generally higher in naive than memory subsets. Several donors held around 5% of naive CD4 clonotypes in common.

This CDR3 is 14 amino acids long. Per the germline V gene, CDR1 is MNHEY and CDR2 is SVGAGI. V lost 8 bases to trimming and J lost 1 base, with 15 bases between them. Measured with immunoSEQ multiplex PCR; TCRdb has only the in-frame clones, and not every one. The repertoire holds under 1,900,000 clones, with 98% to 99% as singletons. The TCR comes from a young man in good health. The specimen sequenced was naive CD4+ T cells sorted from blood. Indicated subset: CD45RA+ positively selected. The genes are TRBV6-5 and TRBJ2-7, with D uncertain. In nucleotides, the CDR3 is TGTGCCAGCTCAGACGCCGCGGAGTCCTACGAGCAGTACTTC. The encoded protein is CASSDAAESYEQYF.